The 5 T cell receptor beta chains below come from one sample, sequenced in a study of T cells in Graves' hyperthyroidism and ophthalmopathy. RNA transcripts yielded amplified TCR beta CDR3 regions. The HTBI primer set drove a first-round RT-PCR of the TCR CDR3. TCRdb passed the multiplex PCR reads through MiXCR, listing each CDR3 protein once. The top ten hold roughly 7.1% of the sample, which has 550,000 to 600,000 distinct CDR3 sequences, 13% to 15% seen once. What was sequenced was blood. These receptors were obtained from a woman between 18 and 29 years old with Graves' ophthalmopathy.

This clonotype was picked up many times. The CDR3 sequence: CAWSAGGFNEQFF. Here the CDR3 DNA reads TGTGCCTGGAGTGCGGGAGGGTTCAATGAGCAGTTCTTC. The V call is TRBV30, the J call TRBJ2-1, with 8 bases identical to TRBD2. This CDR3 has 13 amino acids. J lost 6 bases, V lost 1 base, and 2 bases had no gene match. CDR1 and CDR2 (germline): GTSNPN, SVGIG (reference sequence). The variable domain in full, completed from reference TRBV30 and TRBJ2-1, reads SQTIHQWPATLVQPVGSPLSLECTVEGTSNPNLYWYRQAAGRGLQLLFYSVGIGQISSEVPQNLSASRPQDRQFILSSKKLLLSDSGFYLCAWSAGGFNEQFFGPGTRLTVL.

This clonotype was recorded at least ten times. J is TRBJ2-1 and V is TRBV2; no clear D. The CDR3 is 14 amino acids. Looked up from germline, CDR1 is SNHLY and CDR2 is FYNNEI. Trimming took off 5 bases at V and 4 bases at J, with 12 bases between the two ends. The CDR3 nucleotides are TGTGCCAGCAGTAAATTTGGCCAATACAATGAGCAGTTCTTC. Translating gives CASSKFGQYNEQFF.

This clonotype appeared many times. The chain carries TRBV4-3 and TRBJ2-1; D is unclear. The CDR3 consists of 11 residues. Trimming left V 3 bases short and J 7 bases short, with 4 bases between. Germline V lookup: CDR1 LGHNA, CDR2 YSLEER. In DNA, the CDR3 is TGCGCCAGCAGCCATGTGAATGAGCAGTTCTTC. It yields the protein CASSHVNEQFF.

The table lists this clonotype with many counts. V usage is TRBV27 and J usage is TRBJ1-1; the D gene is possibly TRBD1 (5 bases). Germline V gives CDR1 MNHEY, CDR2 SMNVEV (reference sequence). With 6 bases removed from V and 3 bases from J, the gap between germline ends came to 14 bases. This CDR3 has 14 residues. Written as DNA, the CDR3 is TGTGCCAGCAGACCCCTGGGGGGGTACACTGAAGCTTTCTTT. Protein: CASRPLGGYTEAFF.

Ten or more counts support this clonotype. The chain couples TRBV30 to TRBJ1-2, with D uncertain. From germline, CDR1 is GTSNPN and CDR2 SVGIG (reference sequence). V dropped 2 bases and J dropped 4 bases, with 8 bases sitting between them. This CDR3 is built from 12 residues. In DNA form, the CDR3 reads TGTGCCTGGAGTTTGGCAGCCTATGGCTACACCTTC. Translation: CAWSLAAYGYTF.